Listed below are T cell receptor beta chains from one sample, sequenced in a study of Ad26.COV2.S vaccination and SARS-CoV-2 variants. The assay was immunoSEQ multiplex PCR, and TCRdb's table has in-frame clones only and misses some. The sample has about 370,000 clones, over 75% seen once. Source: peripheral blood, taken in a trial of Ad26.COV2.S vaccine versus placebo. Source of these receptors: a person between 18 and 60 years old who received the Ad26.COV2.S COVID-19 vaccine or a placebo. Both conserved end residues are trimmed from each CDR3. Each record gives: V gene, CDR3 protein.

>TRBV9
ASSGGRGSNQPQH
>TRBV7-6
ASSTGEETQY
>TRBV29-1
SVHLGAGANVLT
>TRBV5-4
ASSFVSRETDTQY
>TRBV28
ASLLPSSQNTEAF
>TRBV28
ASTRRARVGELF
>TRBV28
ASRTAGVYGYT
>TRBV3-1/TRBV3-2
ASTQGKNTEAF
>TRBV3-1/TRBV3-2
ASREGFEQY
>TRBV15
ATTQDGNQPQH